Included here is one T cell receptor beta chain sequence, with context. These data originate in a study of cytomegalovirus exposure and HLA in healthy donors. PCR amplification relied on 60 Vbeta primers (plus 13 Jbeta primers). Assay used: immunoSEQ multiplex PCR; TCRdb lists only in-frame clones, some missing. Reported are 100,000 to 150,000 clones; the ten largest clones contain about 2.2%. CDR1 SGHAT and CDR2 FQNNGV come from the germline V gene. With 7 bases clipped from V and 4 bases from J, the junction kept 7 bases outside the gene matches. The CDR3 is 15 residues long. This sequence joins TRBV11-2 and TRBJ2-1; 10 bases map to TRBD1. The sequenced material came from PBMCs. The sequence was obtained from a man between 40 and 49 years old in good health and CMV-seronegative. CDR3 amino acids: CASNPEGQGYNEQFF. The CDR3 DNA follows: TGTGCCAGCAACCCGGAGGGACAGGGGTACAATGAGCAGTTCTTC.